The T cell receptor beta chain under discussion was sequenced for a study of cytomegalovirus exposure and HLA in healthy donors (dated by TCRdb to 2016 to 2017). Some background on the complete study: In an earlier analysis of under 750 of the donors, under 300 Gb of sequence data and some 100 million unique TCR beta sequences from 150 million to 200 million T cells were reported. Of the approximately 400 genotyped donors, roughly 80% were placed in the genetic ancestry cluster associated with self-reported Caucasian donors. The study used immunosequencing to profile the T cell repertoires of approximately 630 subjects and linked those repertoires to cytomegalovirus serostatus. To predict cytomegalovirus infection status, the study combined high-throughput TCR immunosequencing, statistical association of individual TCRs with disease status, and machine learning. The number of typed donors differed by locus: roughly 629-630 for A, B, C, DRB1 and DQB1; some 500 for DQA1; around 580 for DPA1; and 400 to 480 for DPB1. An early release covering more than 500 HLA-typed donors comprised approximately 290 gigabases of sequencing data and around 85 million unique TCR sequences. The study was designed to test whether signatures of past pathogen exposure could be identified by cataloging public T cell receptors. A later analysis re-analyzed previously published TCR beta repertoires from 666 donors and added high-resolution HLA genotyping to study TCR occurrence patterns. Roughly 5 DR-DQ haplotypes were handled as single units for association and clustering because linkage in the cohort was strong. Class I and class II HLA loci were covered by the typing at four-digit resolution. In the later analysis, no new phenotypic data were used to find candidate immune exposures; instead, reliance was placed on TCR beta sequences and their occurrence across donors. An earlier analysis of approximately 630 of the donors applied high-throughput TCR beta sequencing to assess whether each TCR beta V gene segment acted as functional or pseudogenic. On average, about 240,000 unique TCR beta nucleotide sequences were sequenced per donor among some 420 genotyped donors of the cohort, with about 19% of those sequences being non-productive. A later genetic analysis took genome-wide SNP genotypes for about three fifths of the roughly 670 donors and used that subset as a discovery cohort. Every repertoire in the discovery cohort had been generated on one and the same sequencing platform. Along with the approximately 620-subject first cohort, a separate validation cohort of over a hundred different subjects was used. Alongside the repertoire data, information on donor age, sex, ethnicity and CMV serostatus was compiled.

The cohort consisted of 600 to 750 healthy bone marrow donors. All cohort members were sampled while nominally healthy, although unrecorded immune exposures were likely present. The donor was CMV seropositive and was included in the group of 300 or so seropositive cohort members. Each donor provided a peripheral blood sample, and peripheral blood mononuclear cells were used for TCR beta sequencing. Genomic DNA was extracted from the blood cell samples with the Qiagen DNeasy Blood Extraction Kit. Library preparation employed the immunoSEQ multiplex PCR assay. The multiplex PCR relied on a mix of 60 forward primers for TCR Vbeta segments and 13 reverse primers for TCR Jbeta segments. A multiplex PCR assay on genomic DNA amplified the CDR3 region of rearranged TCR beta genes. Amplified TCR beta libraries were sequenced as 87-base-pair reads on the Illumina HiSeq System. As for the original processing: A later analysis tallied 75 million to 95 million unique TCR beta chains across the 640 or so repertoires, and approximately 11 million of those chains were shared by two or more donors. Raw reads were error-corrected and collapsed into unique sequences by a nearest-neighbor algorithm in which closely related sequences were merged to remove PCR and sequencing errors. V, D and J gene segments were assigned by aligning CDR3 sequences to IMGT reference sequences. Each retained sequence needed at least a six-nucleotide match to both a V gene segment and a J gene segment. A rearrangement counted as productive if the CDR3 had no stop codons and remained in frame with V and J, and every other rearrangement counted as non-productive. Following IMGT convention, CDR3 was defined as the stretch from the second conserved V-encoded cysteine up to the conserved J-encoded phenylalanine. The earlier analysis of about 610 of the donors excluded sequences that lacked an unambiguous match to a single V gene segment. In an earlier analysis of more than 500 of the donors, a V segment was called functional when productive rearrangements were above 56.7%, and segregating when the standard deviation between donors exceeded 5%. To diagnose cytomegalovirus status from the catalog of TCR beta chain sequences, a statistical classification framework was built. V and J gene assignment, in a later analysis, came from comparing TCR nucleotide sequences with IMGT/GENE-DB human TR gene sequences. Using the TCRdist pipeline, a later analysis assigned CDR3 sequences along with most-parsimonious VDJ recombination scenarios. In a later analysis, each TCR beta chain was defined by its CDR3 amino acid sequence together with its V-gene family, and reads without a unique V-gene family were excluded. A later analysis removed 450 to 600 highly shared, low-generation-probability nucleotide sequences to deal with suspected cross-contamination and a sequencing artifact. For each public chain, a later analysis derived a clonal expansion index from normalized ranks of inferred template counts within each repertoire. Generation probabilities in a later analysis came from a VDJ recombination model fitted to out-of-frame rearrangements, and those results were checked against IGoR. A later analysis scored TCR-TCR, TCR-HLA and TCR-CMV co-occurrence with hypergeometric tests, applying a repertoire-size bias correction to TCR pairs. To estimate false discovery rates, a later analysis permuted the HLA or CMV assignments 20 times. In a later analysis, co-occurring TCRs were grouped using DBSCAN, with TCRdist sequence similarity added in when clustering inside HLA-allele-positive subsets. Repertoires with fewer than 30,000 or more than 120,000 public chains, plus five repertoires with anomalous nucleotide sharing, were excluded from co-occurrence clustering. In TCRdb, the immuneACCESS table is reduced to in-frame sequences with V and J assigned. These tables do not hold every clone; where another copy was compared, an unresolved V gene accounts for under half, and the others remain unexplained. From that table come the V and J calls and clone size; the DNA was used to work out D and trimming. The sample data list around 120,000 clones, and 65% to 80% of these were observed just once. The ten top clones hold roughly 4.9% of the sample.

Turning to this clone: Its binding antigen is unknown. Base qualities are missing; no much larger clone stands one base away.

The study at large found these results: In a later genetic analysis, fewer N-insertions in productive TCRs were reported among donors in an Asian-associated ancestry cluster than the approximately 670-donor mean. Most CMV-associated TCR beta chains appeared to be HLA-restricted in a later analysis, and the HLA associations seemed to be driven largely by CMV exposure. A total of 150 to 200 TCR beta chains were listed by the study as associated with cytomegalovirus. The only immune exposure information available for the cohort was CMV serostatus. Three of the identified cytomegalovirus-associated TCR beta chains were confirmed in vitro to be specific for cytomegalovirus antigens. In a later analysis, about 17,000 TCR beta sequences were associated with specific HLA alleles at a false discovery rate of 0.05. This cohort had only TCR beta chains sequenced, and the lack of alpha or paired-chain data limited which features could be detected. When HLA alleles, especially DR and DQ, strongly co-occurred, TCR associations were difficult to assign to individual alleles. A cluster of highly shared sequence variants was judged likely to be a technical artifact of the sequencing pipeline. It was suggested by the authors that the approach could potentially be generalized to other disease states and immunological phenotypes. An association between a missense DCLRE1C variant and V-gene and J-gene trimming of TCR beta chains was found in a later genetic analysis and replicated in an independent cohort. Because counts were too low, about 18 rarely observed V segments, including chromosome 9 orphons, were excluded from the earlier analysis of around 590 of the donors. Sequencing depth was assumed to be roughly uniform across donors in the presence/absence analyses, though that assumption may not hold. Some IMGT-functional V segments, including TRBV6-2 and TRBV6-3, could not be distinguished by the 87-base-pair reads and were therefore excluded. The classifier was reported to diagnose cytomegalovirus status with high specificity and sensitivity in both the original and validation cohorts. In an earlier analysis of roughly 500 of the donors, most TCR beta V segments appeared in productive rearrangements about 87% or about 30% of the time, broadly matching IMGT annotations. According to a later analysis, parvovirus B19, influenza, CMV and Epstein-Barr virus appeared linked to several top co-occurrence clusters. Correlated functional status among segregating V segments might reflect linkage disequilibrium, but an unknown experimental factor could not be ruled out. According to a later analysis, TCR association rates differed among HLA loci, with DRB1 alleles showing the most associated TCRs and HLA-C alleles showing the fewest. Because some donors lacked HLA typing at each locus, the association tests relied only on the typed subset. Most TCR sequences were seen in very few donors, while some public TCRs were found in many individuals. In a later analysis, HLA-associated TCR beta chains showed more clonal expansion and lower generation probabilities than non-associated chains that were equally common. A further reported finding was that TCR beta sequences accurately predicted the HLA-A and HLA-B alleles for most subjects in the first cohort.

The junction carries 23 bases between V and J, which are trimmed by 10 bases and 4 bases respectively. Including the terminal cysteine and phenylalanine, the CDR3 comprises 15 residues. The DNA shown is the 45-base CDR3, in frame from base 1. Sequenced sample: PBMCs. This TCR was recovered from a female donor in good health and CMV-seropositive. The chain links TRBV23-1 with TRBJ2-7; matching of 7 bases hints at TRBD1 as the D gene. TRBV23-1 belongs to the ORF category, with a function that is uncertain. The bases are TGCGCCACCCCGCTGCAGGGGGGTATTTTTTACGAGCAGTACTTC. It encodes CATPLQGGIFYEQYF.